Listed below are T cell receptor beta chains from one sample, sequenced in a study of shared clonotypes between healthy human individuals. Generated by immunoSEQ multiplex PCR, the TCRdb table keeps only in-frame clones and is missing some. The sample contains 550,000 to 750,000 clones, around 95% of which appear only once. The sample consisted of naive CD8+ T cells sorted from blood. The receptors were sampled from a woman aged 25 to 39 in good health. Each CDR3 is given with its conserved first and last residue. The D gene is left open where the match is weak. Some rows mark clone size as missing; the rest say once, few, many or name a class of expanded clone.

j_call: TRBJ2-7
v_call: TRBV2
d_call: NA
clone_size: NA
cdr3_aa: CASSEGQGSEQYF
cdr3_nt: TGTGCCAGCAGTGAGGGGCAGGGTTCCGAGCAGTACTTC

j_call: TRBJ2-7
v_call: TRBV6-5
d_call: NA
clone_size: NA
cdr3_aa: CASSSIRLYEQYF
cdr3_nt: TGTGCCAGCAGTTCTATACGGCTGTACGAGCAGTACTTC

j_call: TRBJ1-2
v_call: TRBV11-2
d_call: TRBD1
clone_size: NA
cdr3_aa: CASSSRTGVWDGYTF
cdr3_nt: TGTGCCAGCAGCTCCCGGACAGGGGTGTGGGATGGCTACACCTTC

j_call: TRBJ2-1
v_call: TRBV11-2
d_call: NA
clone_size: NA
cdr3_aa: CASSYRDSISTAYNEQFF
cdr3_nt: TGTGCCAGCAGCTACCGGGACTCTATTTCGACAGCCTACAATGAGCAGTTCTTC

j_call: TRBJ2-1
v_call: TRBV27
d_call: NA
clone_size: NA
cdr3_aa: CASSLTGGSYNEQFF
cdr3_nt: TGTGCCAGCAGTTTAACTGGGGGCTCCTACAATGAGCAGTTCTTC

j_call: TRBJ2-1
v_call: TRBV27
d_call: NA
clone_size: NA
cdr3_aa: CASSTQWVDRDNEQFF
cdr3_nt: TGTGCCAGCAGTACTCAGTGGGTTGACCGAGACAATGAGCAGTTCTTC

j_call: TRBJ2-3
v_call: TRBV28
d_call: NA
clone_size: NA
cdr3_aa: CASSLSVQRADTQYF
cdr3_nt: TGTGCCAGCAGTTTATCGGTCCAGAGAGCAGATACGCAGTATTTT

j_call: TRBJ2-3
v_call: TRBV9
d_call: TRBD2
clone_size: NA
cdr3_aa: CASSVGLAGGTDTQYF
cdr3_nt: TGTGCCAGCAGCGTGGGACTAGCGGGCGGCACAGATACGCAGTATTTT

j_call: TRBJ2-1
v_call: TRBV13
d_call: TRBD2
clone_size: NA
cdr3_aa: CASSSGLAGTNEQFF
cdr3_nt: TGTGCCAGCAGCTCGGGACTAGCGGGGACCAATGAGCAGTTCTTC

j_call: TRBJ1-2
v_call: TRBV5-6
d_call: NA
clone_size: NA
cdr3_aa: CASSSGTQGFYGYTF
cdr3_nt: TGTGCCAGCAGCTCTGGGACACAGGGATTCTATGGCTACACCTTC

j_call: TRBJ1-2
v_call: TRBV5-1
d_call: NA
clone_size: NA
cdr3_aa: CASSDDSGNNYGYTF
cdr3_nt: TGCGCCAGCAGCGATGACTCCGGGAATAACTATGGCTACACCTTC

j_call: TRBJ1-6
v_call: TRBV6-5
d_call: TRBD1
clone_size: NA
cdr3_aa: CASRSGTGGSPLHF
cdr3_nt: TGTGCCAGCAGATCCGGGACAGGGGGATCACCCCTCCACTTT

j_call: TRBJ2-1
v_call: TRBV7-9
d_call: NA
clone_size: NA
cdr3_aa: CASSLARGLYNEQFF
cdr3_nt: TGTGCCAGCAGCTTAGCACGGGGACTGTACAATGAGCAGTTCTTC

j_call: TRBJ2-7
v_call: TRBV5-1
d_call: TRBD2
clone_size: NA
cdr3_aa: CASSESTSGRDLTYEQYF
cdr3_nt: TGCGCCAGCAGCGAGAGCACTAGCGGCAGGGATCTAACCTACGAGCAGTACTTC

j_call: TRBJ2-3
v_call: TRBV28
d_call: TRBD2
clone_size: once
cdr3_aa: CASSPQGLAGTSTDTQYF
cdr3_nt: TGTGCCAGCAGTCCGCAGGGACTAGCGGGTACCAGCACAGATACGCAGTATTTT

j_call: TRBJ1-4
v_call: TRBV6-5
d_call: NA
clone_size: NA
cdr3_aa: CASSPTGATNEKLFF
cdr3_nt: TGTGCCAGCAGCCCAACGGGGGCAACTAATGAAAAACTGTTTTTT

j_call: TRBJ2-3
v_call: TRBV9
d_call: TRBD2
clone_size: NA
cdr3_aa: CASSVEGLAGGGDTQYF
cdr3_nt: TGTGCCAGCAGCGTCGAGGGACTAGCGGGAGGTGGAGATACGCAGTATTTT

j_call: TRBJ1-1
v_call: TRBV29-1
d_call: TRBD1
clone_size: few
cdr3_aa: CQTGENTEAFF
cdr3_nt: TGCCAGACAGGGGAGAACACTGAAGCTTTCTTT

j_call: TRBJ2-7
v_call: TRBV13
d_call: NA
clone_size: NA
cdr3_aa: CASSGPGDEQYF
cdr3_nt: TGTGCCAGCAGCGGACCAGGAGACGAGCAGTACTTC

j_call: TRBJ2-7
v_call: TRBV5-6
d_call: NA
clone_size: NA
cdr3_aa: CASRPQGSDEQYF
cdr3_nt: TGTGCCAGCAGGCCACAGGGTTCGGATGAGCAGTACTTC

j_call: TRBJ1-2
v_call: TRBV28
d_call: TRBD1
clone_size: NA
cdr3_aa: CASSLFSGQSYGYTF
cdr3_nt: TGTGCCAGCAGTTTATTTTCGGGACAGTCCTATGGCTACACCTTC

j_call: TRBJ2-7
v_call: TRBV28
d_call: TRBD2
clone_size: once
cdr3_aa: CASRTSGNEQYF
cdr3_nt: TGTGCCAGCAGGACTAGCGGGAATGAGCAGTACTTC

j_call: TRBJ1-1
v_call: TRBV5-4
d_call: NA
clone_size: NA
cdr3_aa: CASSYTPALNRPEGTEAFF
cdr3_nt: TGTGCCAGCAGTTACACACCCGCCCTGAACAGGCCCGAGGGTACTGAAGCTTTCTTT

j_call: TRBJ1-2
v_call: TRBV10-2
d_call: NA
clone_size: NA
cdr3_aa: CASSESLSDGYTF
cdr3_nt: TGCGCCAGCAGTGAGTCGTTGTCTGATGGCTACACCTTC

j_call: TRBJ2-2
v_call: TRBV28
d_call: TRBD2
clone_size: NA
cdr3_aa: CASSLIGGTGELFF
cdr3_nt: TGTGCCAGCAGTTTAATCGGGGGGACCGGGGAGCTGTTTTTT

j_call: TRBJ2-1
v_call: TRBV5-1
d_call: NA
clone_size: NA
cdr3_aa: CATRSSYNEQFF
cdr3_nt: TGCGCCACACGAAGCTCCTACAATGAGCAGTTCTTC